This T cell receptor beta chain was documented in a study of blood T cell repertoires in COVID-19. About the study: Sites across the United States, Italy and Spain contributed samples from acute and convalescent COVID-19. Sample material is recorded as cDNA or gDNA derived from T cells, B-cell-depleted T cells, or PBMCs.

The table came from immunoSEQ multiplex PCR; TCRdb's copy has only in-frame clones and leaves some out. The table shows 150,000 to 200,000 clones, with approximately 73% occurring only once. Sequencing used PBMCs or T cells enriched from blood (not recorded which). The origin of this receptor is a woman aged 45-65 years with acute COVID-19.

The CDR3 sequence: CASSSSGTDTSEAFF. CDR3 nucleotides: TGTGCCAGCAGTTCATCCGGGACAGACACTTCCGAAGCTTTCTTT. The chain uses TRBV28 and TRBJ1-1, with 7 nucleotides matching TRBD1. The CDR3 sequence is 15 residues long. The germline gives CDR1 MDHEN, CDR2 SYDVKM. Trimming removed 4 bases from V and 8 bases from J; junction bases left unmatched: 13.